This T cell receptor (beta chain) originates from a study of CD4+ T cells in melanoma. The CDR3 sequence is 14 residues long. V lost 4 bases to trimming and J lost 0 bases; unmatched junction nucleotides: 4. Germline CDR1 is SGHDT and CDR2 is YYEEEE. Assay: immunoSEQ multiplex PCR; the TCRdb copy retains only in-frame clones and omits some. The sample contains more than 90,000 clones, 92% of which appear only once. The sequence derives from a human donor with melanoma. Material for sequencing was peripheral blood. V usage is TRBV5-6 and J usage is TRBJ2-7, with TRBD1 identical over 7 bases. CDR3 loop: CASSPRDSSYEQYF. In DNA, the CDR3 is TGTGCCAGCAGCCCCCGGGACAGCTCCTACGAGCAGTACTTC.